The clone carrying this T cell receptor (beta chain) showed up just a few times. The record originates from a study of human T cells and chemical hapten exposure. Study information: Patch tests put 0.01% DPC on the upper back, read at 6 days.

The time point is: patch test 1, 2 weeks after DPC sensitization. Treatment denoted: therapeutic diphenylcyclopropenone sensitization with weekly scalp DPC. TCRdb redid the calling of the RACE reads with MiXCR, one entry per CDR3 protein. The sample has 350,000 or so distinct CDR3 sequences; about 7% are singletons. The sequence derives from a woman aged 18-29 years with alopecia areata. Some clones in this sample may be carry-over from other donors' samples. The material was whole blood, obtained in connection with sensitization to the hapten diphenylcyclopropenone (DPC).

CDR3 in amino acids: CASSTANQGTGELFF. CDR3 bases: TGTGCCAGCTCGACAGCAAACCAAGGCACCGGGGAGCTGTTTTTT. This chain links TRBV18 with TRBJ2-2; D perhaps matches TRBD1 (5 bases). V lost 6 bases to trimming and J lost 4 bases, with 15 bases between them. This CDR3 comprises 15 residues. Looked up from germline, CDR1 is KGHSH and CDR2 is LQKENI.